These 30 T cell receptor beta chains were sequenced from one sample in a study of a mutant IDH1 vaccine in newly diagnosed glioma. These receptors are not linked to any known antigen. Time point here: week 47, end of study. Mutant IDH1 20-mer peptide, at 300 ug, made up each vaccine dose, with topical imiquimod. TCRdb keeps only in-frame clones here, not all; method: immunoSEQ multiplex PCR. The sample lists approximately 33,000 clones, 65% to 80% seen once, with around 8.9% in the top ten. The sequencing here drew on PBMCs, taken from a glioma patient whose treatment included an IDH1 peptide vaccine. The receptors derive from a man aged 40-49 years with glioma.

This clone came up a few times. The V gene is TRBV7-9, the J gene TRBJ1-5, with 7 bases fitting TRBD1. Germline-derived CDR1 and CDR2 are SEHNR and FQNEAQ (reference sequence). The CDR3 is 13 residues long. The junction had 1 base not matched to a gene; V was cut back by 4 bases and J by 4 bases. In DNA form, the CDR3 reads TGTGCCAGCAGCTGGGGACAGAATCAGCCCCAGCATTTT. Its translation: CASSWGQNQPQHF.

The chain combines TRBV4-1 with TRBJ2-7, with D maybe TRBD1 (7 bases). Trimming took off 2 bases at V and 5 bases at J, with 13 bases between the two ends. The CDR3 is 14 amino acids. Germline V gene sequence: CDR1 MGHRA, CDR2 YSYEKL. As DNA, the CDR3 is TGCGCCAGCAGCCAACAGGGGGGCCGAGACGAGCAGTACTTC. Protein sequence: CASSQQGGRDEQYF.

This clone was observed a few times. The chain has TRBV7-2 and TRBJ2-1; D not resolved. V dropped 4 bases and J dropped 15 bases, with 19 bases sitting between them. The germline V gene has CDR1 SGHTA and CDR2 FQGNSA. This CDR3 has 13 residues. The CDR3 nucleotides read TGTGCCAGCAGCTCCCCTGGGCAGCTGACGCCGTTCTTC. This codes for CASSSPGQLTPFF.

V and J are TRBV6-5 and TRBJ1-2, with unresolved D. Trimming took off 2 bases at V and 4 bases at J, with 11 bases between the two ends. Germline CDR1 reads MNHEY; CDR2 reads SVGAGI. CDR3 length: 14 residues. The CDR3 region is CASSYNDVSYGYTF. Written as DNA, the CDR3 is TGTGCCAGCAGTTACAACGACGTGTCCTATGGCTACACCTTC.

The chain carries TRBV5-4 and TRBJ1-1; D unclear. This CDR3 comprises 16 residues. Germline assignment: CDR1 SGHNT and CDR2 YYREEE (reference sequence). V lost 0 bases and J 0 bases, leaving 12 bases between the germline ends. The CDR3 reads CASSLALTQMNTEAFF. The CDR3 nucleotides read TGTGCCAGCAGCTTGGCCTTGACACAAATGAACACTGAAGCTTTCTTT.

In this sample, this clone turned up once. A read error may produce the germline difference seen at one junction end. The J gene is TRBJ1-1, the V gene TRBV6-5; D is undetermined. Germline loops: CDR1 MNHEY, CDR2 SVGAGI. The CDR3 is made up of 13 amino acids. The DNA of the CDR3 is TGTGCCATCAGTGAGTCCGTGAACACTGAAGCTTTCTTT. Protein product: CAISESVNTEAFF.

The sample holds a few counts of this clone. The CDR3 spells CASSLGQGSFYEQYF. In DNA form, the CDR3 reads TGTGCCAGCAGCTTGGGACAGGGGAGTTTCTACGAGCAGTACTTC. The V gene is TRBV5-8, the J gene TRBJ2-7, with 8 nucleotides matching TRBD1. Germline V CDR1 and CDR2: SGHTS, YDEGEE. CDR3 size: 15 residues. V shed 0 bases and J 3 bases; nucleotides not matched to a gene: 5.

The V call is TRBV5-1, the J call TRBJ2-7; TRBD2 agrees at 8 bases. Germline CDR1 SGHRS, CDR2 YFSETQ. The V gene end was trimmed by 5 bases and the J gene end by 2 bases; junction bases not matched to a gene: 3. This CDR3 has 13 amino acids. The CDR3 coding sequence is TGCGCCAGCAGATCAGCGGGAGCCTACGAGCAGTACTTC. It specifies CASRSAGAYEQYF.

The rearrangement uses TRBV5-4 and TRBJ2-2; D not certain. The germline V and J ends were trimmed by 4 bases and 4 bases, with 5 bases remaining between them. Germline V gives CDR1 SGHNT, CDR2 YYREEE (reference sequence). The CDR3 totals 12 residues. This chain's CDR3 is CASSHLTGELFF. In nucleotides, the CDR3 is TGTGCCAGCAGCCACCTCACCGGGGAGCTGTTTTTT.

This clone was seen a handful of times. The chain uses TRBV30 and TRBJ2-4; 9 bases match TRBD1. V was pared by 8 bases and J by 0 bases, with 20 bases of the junction left unmatched. From germline, CDR1 is GTSNPN and CDR2 SVGIG (reference sequence). The CDR3 runs to 19 residues. CDR3 coding DNA: TGTGCCGTCCAAGGAGAGGGGACAGGGAGTTTACTAGCCAAAAACATTCAGTACTTC. Amino acid sequence: CAVQGEGTGSLLAKNIQYF.

V usage is TRBV19 and J usage is TRBJ1-5, with TRBD1 as a possible D gene (6 bases). Germline V CDR1 and CDR2: LNHDA, SQIVND (reference sequence). CDR3 length: 18 residues. V was trimmed by 5 bases and J by 0 bases, leaving 20 bases between them. The chain's CDR3 is CASSRPAGGFYSNQPQHF. The CDR3 DNA reads TGTGCCAGTAGTCGGCCCGCGGGGGGCTTCTATAGCAATCAGCCCCAGCATTTT. Filled out from reference TRBV19 and TRBJ1-5, the complete variable domain reads DGGITQSPKYLFRKEGQNVTLSCEQNLNHDAMYWYRQDPGQGLRLIYYSQIVNDFQKGDIAEGYSVSREKKESFPLTVTSAQKNPTAFYLCASSRPAGGFYSNQPQHFGDGTRLSIL.

This rearrangement joins TRBV5-1 to TRBJ2-3; D is possibly TRBD2 (5 bases). This CDR3 region has 14 residues. With 4 bases removed from V and 7 bases from J, the gap between germline ends came to 16 bases. Germline lookup yields CDR1 SGHRS and CDR2 YFSETQ. The CDR3 region is CASSPEDGTNTQYF. As DNA, the CDR3 is TGCGCCAGCAGCCCGGAGGATGGCACGAATACGCAGTATTTT.

This chain joins TRBV9 and TRBJ2-5; 9 bases align to TRBD2. Germline V gene lookup returns CDR1 SGDLS and CDR2 YYNGEE. This CDR3 comprises 15 residues. V shed 5 bases, J shed 5 bases, and the junction held 10 bases outside the gene matches. CDR3 DNA: TGTGCCAGCAGTCTTAGGCGGGAGGGCCGGGAGACCCAGTACTTC. Its translation is CASSLRREGRETQYF.

In its sample, this clone is medium-sized. The chain is built from TRBV14 and TRBJ2-2; D gene ambiguous. CDR1 and CDR2 from the germline V gene are SGHDN and FVKESK. The ends were cut back, 4 bases at V and 4 bases at J, with 10 bases in the middle. This CDR3 has 14 residues. CDR3 in DNA: TGTGCCAGCAGCCCTGTCGGTGTCACCGGGGAGCTGTTTTTT. Translation: CASSPVGVTGELFF.

The rearrangement joins TRBV5-2 to TRBJ2-7; the listed D gene, TRBD2, was not tested against the DNA. TRBV5-2 is annotated as a pseudogene. This CDR3 is built from 15 residues. CDR3 sequence (DNA): TGTGCCAGCAGCTTAGGCGGGGAGGGCTCCTACGAGCAGTACGTC. Residues: CASSLGGEGSYEQYV.

The rearrangement joins TRBV19 to TRBJ1-5; D is ambiguous. This CDR3 has 12 residues. The germline gives CDR1 LNHDA, CDR2 SQIVND (reference sequence). The V end lost 3 bases, the J end lost 10 bases, and 10 bases lay between the germline ends. The CDR3 spells CASSIGWEPQHF. The CDR3 nucleotides read TGTGCCAGTAGTATTGGGTGGGAACCCCAGCATTTT. The variable domain in full, completed from reference TRBV19 and TRBJ1-5, reads DGGITQSPKYLFRKEGQNVTLSCEQNLNHDAMYWYRQDPGQGLRLIYYSQIVNDFQKGDIAEGYSVSREKKESFPLTVTSAQKNPTAFYLCASSIGWEPQHFGDGTRLSIL.

This clone was counted only a few times. V and J are TRBV13 and TRBJ1-1; D perhaps matches TRBD1 (5 bases). The CDR3 is 14 amino acids. V shed 7 bases and J shed 1 base, with 13 bases lying between them. CDR1 and CDR2 from the germline V gene are PRHDT and FYEKMQ (reference sequence). CDR3 coding DNA: TGTGCCAGCACCTCTCGGGGGGGGAACACTGAAGCTTTCTTT. Translating gives CASTSRGGNTEAFF.

This rearrangement joins TRBV7-6 to TRBJ2-1; TRBD1 matches at 7 bases. V was pared by 4 bases and J by 2 bases, with 2 bases of the junction left unmatched. Germline assignment: CDR1 SGHVS and CDR2 FNYEAQ. CDR3 length: 14 amino acids. CDR3 DNA: TGTGCCAGCAGCTCGACAGGGCCCTACAATGAGCAGTTCTTC. Its translation: CASSSTGPYNEQFF.

The chain employs TRBV14 and TRBJ1-1; D gene ambiguous. Germline V gives CDR1 SGHDN, CDR2 FVKESK. Trimming pared 2 bases from V and 3 bases from J, leaving 25 bases between. This CDR3 contains 19 residues. The CDR3 here is CASSQRGIDSWNIHTEAFF. The DNA for the CDR3 is TGTGCCAGCAGCCAAAGAGGAATTGACTCCTGGAACATTCACACTGAAGCTTTCTTT.

The chain carries TRBV7-9 and TRBJ1-5; D perhaps matches TRBD1 (5 bases). V lost 1 base and J lost 7, with 5 bases in between. The CDR3 spans 12 residues. Germline CDR1 reads SEHNR; CDR2 reads FQNEAQ (reference sequence). The CDR3 nucleotides are TGTGCCAGCAGCTTAGGGGGCCAGCCCCAGCATTTT. Protein product: CASSLGGQPQHF. The full variable domain, completed using reference TRBV7-9 and TRBJ1-5, is DTGVSQNPRHKITKRGQNVTFRCDPISEHNRLYWYRQTLGQGPEFLTYFQNEAQLEKSRLLSDRFSAERPKGSFSTLEIQRTEQGDSAMYLCASSLGGQPQHFGDGTRLSIL.

In its sample, this clone was seen a few times. The chain links TRBV6-1 to TRBJ1-5, with no clear D. The length of the CDR3 is 13 residues. Deletions cut 7 bases from V and 0 bases from J, with 7 bases between. Per the germline V gene, CDR1 is MNHNS and CDR2 is SASEGT. The DNA for the CDR3 is TGTGCCAGCATTAGGCGTAGCAATCAGCCCCAGCATTTT. Translating gives CASIRRSNQPQHF.

The chain combines TRBV5-4 with TRBJ1-4; 8 bases align to TRBD1. The CDR3 extends over 14 amino acids. Germline CDR1 is SGHNT and CDR2 is YYREEE (reference sequence). With 5 bases clipped from V and 8 bases from J, the junction kept 8 bases outside the gene matches. The CDR3 spells CASSSDRGNEKLFF. As DNA, the CDR3 is TGTGCCAGCAGTTCCGACAGGGGAAACGAAAAACTGTTTTTT.

This clone turned up a few times. The V and J genes are TRBV11-3 and TRBJ1-1, with D maybe TRBD1 (5 bases). The CDR3 runs 16 residues. Trimming cost V 4 bases and J 0 bases, with 15 bases left between them. From germline, CDR1 is SGHNT and CDR2 YENEEA. CDR3 DNA: TGTGCCAGCAGCTCGCCTCCGGGACGTATGAACACTGAAGCTTTCTTT. It yields the protein CASSSPPGRMNTEAFF.

The J gene is TRBJ1-3, the V gene TRBV29-1; D is ambiguous. The CDR3 consists of 14 residues. Germline CDR1 and CDR2: SQVTM and ANQGSEA. Trimming took off 4 bases at V and 0 bases at J, with 10 bases between the two ends. CDR3 nucleotides: TGCAGCGTTGTGGGGATTCCCTCTGGAAACACCATATATTTT. The encoded protein is CSVVGIPSGNTIYF.

V is TRBV10-1 and J is TRBJ2-3; 14 bases match TRBD2. Germline V gene sequence: CDR1 WNHNN, CDR2 SYGVQD (reference sequence). Losses at the gene ends were 2 bases for V and 3 bases for J; bases not matched to a gene: 1. This CDR3 is 16 amino acids long. CDR3 in amino acids: CASSEGTSGRTDTQYF. DNA for the CDR3: TGCGCCAGCAGTGAGGGGACTAGCGGGAGAACAGATACGCAGTATTTT.

The chain joins TRBV20-1 to TRBJ2-7; D might be TRBD2 (5 bases). Trimming removed 6 bases from V and 3 bases from J, with 9 bases in between. This CDR3 is built from 11 residues. Germline CDR1 DFQATT, CDR2 SNEGSKA (reference sequence). The CDR3 sequence is CSAGSYYEQYV. DNA for the CDR3: TGCAGTGCAGGGAGTTACTACGAGCAGTACGTC.

This clone was recorded only once. The chain carries TRBV5-4 and TRBJ2-7, with TRBD1 as a possible D gene (6 bases). The germline V gene encodes CDR1 SGHNT and CDR2 YYREEE (reference sequence). V lost 5 bases and J lost 5, with 14 bases in between. This CDR3 region has 13 residues. The CDR3 sequence: CASRLGTSDEQYF. The CDR3 DNA follows: TGTGCCAGCAGACTTGGGACATCGGACGAGCAGTACTTC.

The chain recombines TRBV11-3 with TRBJ2-2; a possible D gene is TRBD1 (6 bases). The CDR3 is 13 amino acids. From germline, CDR1 is SGHNT and CDR2 YENEEA. Trimming cost V 3 bases and J 6 bases, with 8 bases left between them. In DNA, the CDR3 is TGTGCCAGCAGCTTGAACAGGGCCGGGGAGCTGTTTTTT. Translating it yields CASSLNRAGELFF.

This clone was seen a few times. The chain is built from TRBV19 and TRBJ1-2; the D gene is possibly TRBD1 (5 bases). CDR1 is LNHDA, CDR2 SQIVND, per germline (reference sequence). Trimming removed 8 bases at V and 6 bases at J, with 19 bases between. The CDR3 spans 14 residues. The CDR3 spells CASLPPGTPDGYTF. In nucleotides, the CDR3 is TGTGCCAGTCTACCCCCAGGGACTCCCGATGGCTACACCTTC.

This chain uses TRBV18 with TRBJ2-1, with D unresolved. This CDR3 is 13 amino acids long. Germline V gene data show CDR1 as KGHSH and CDR2 as LQKENI. V lost 3 bases, J lost 9 bases, and 12 bases lay in between. CDR3 amino acids: CASSPLDLTEQFF. The DNA of the CDR3 is TGTGCCAGCTCACCTCTAGATCTCACTGAGCAGTTCTTC.